This T cell receptor beta chain was documented in a study of cytomegalovirus exposure and HLA in healthy donors. Across the study: Some 91 million unique TCRs from HLA-typed donors were held in an early release of data. Study-wide results and limits: Researchers reported in a later analysis that common viral pathogens appeared linked to several top clusters.

About this clone: Its matching antigen is unknown.

The PCR had 60 Vbeta and 13 Jbeta primers. The repertoire was sequenced with immunoSEQ multiplex PCR; TCRdb's copy has only in-frame clones and lacks some. The table counts fewer than 150,000 clones; roughly 2.7% lies in the top ten. The CDR3 has 15 amino acids. Germline loops: CDR1 SGHRS, CDR2 YFSETQ. Between the trimmed V and J ends, which lost 1 base and 5 bases, there was a span of 15 bases. The sample taken for sequencing was PBMCs. The V and J genes are TRBV5-1 and TRBJ2-5; the D gene is possibly TRBD1 (6 bases). The TCR comes from a man in his forties in good health and CMV-seronegative. CDR3 amino acids: CASSLFTGPQETQYF. In nucleotides, the CDR3 is TGCGCCAGCAGCTTGTTTACAGGGCCGCAGGAGACCCAGTACTTC.